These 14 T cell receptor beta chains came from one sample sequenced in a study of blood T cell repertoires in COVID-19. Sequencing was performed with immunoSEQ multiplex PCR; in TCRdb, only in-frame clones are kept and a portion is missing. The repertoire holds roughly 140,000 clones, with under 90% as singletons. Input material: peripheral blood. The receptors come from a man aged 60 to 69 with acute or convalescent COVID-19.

DNA for the CDR3: TGTGCCAGCAGCTCGGACAGGGGGGGAATTCAGCCCCAGCATTTT. Translation: CASSSDRGGIQPQHF. This chain joins TRBV7-8 and TRBJ1-5; 10 positions agree with TRBD1. CDR1 and CDR2 from the germline V gene are SGHVS and FQNEAQ. Losses at the gene ends were 4 bases for V and 6 bases for J; bases not matched to a gene: 6. The CDR3 sequence is 15 residues long.

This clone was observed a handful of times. The DNA of the CDR3 is TGTGCCAGCATCATAAGCAGGGCTAACTATGGCTACACCTTC. The encoded protein is CASIISRANYGYTF. The chain carries TRBV2 and TRBJ1-2; TRBD1 is a possible D gene (5 bases). Per germline, CDR1 SNHLY and CDR2 FYNNEI. There are 14 residues in the CDR3. Trimming stripped 7 bases from V and 0 bases from J, with 12 bases between.

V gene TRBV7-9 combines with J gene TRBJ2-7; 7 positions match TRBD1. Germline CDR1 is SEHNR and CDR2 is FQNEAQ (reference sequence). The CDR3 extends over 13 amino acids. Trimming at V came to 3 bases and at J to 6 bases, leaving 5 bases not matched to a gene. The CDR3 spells CASSFHRDSEQYF. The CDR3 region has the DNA TGTGCCAGCAGCTTTCACAGGGACAGCGAGCAGTACTTC.

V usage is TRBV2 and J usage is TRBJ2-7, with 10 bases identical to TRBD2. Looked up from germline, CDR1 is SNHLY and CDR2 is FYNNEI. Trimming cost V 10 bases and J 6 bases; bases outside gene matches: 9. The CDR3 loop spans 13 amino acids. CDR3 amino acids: CATRPGLAIEQYF. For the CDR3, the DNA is TGTGCCACCAGGCCGGGACTAGCGATCGAGCAGTACTTC.

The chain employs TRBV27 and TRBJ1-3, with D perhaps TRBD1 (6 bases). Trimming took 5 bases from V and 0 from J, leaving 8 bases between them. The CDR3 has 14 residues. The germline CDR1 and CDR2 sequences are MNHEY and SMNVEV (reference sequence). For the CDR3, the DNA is TGTGCCAGCAGTCGGACAGCCTCTGGAAACACCATATATTTT. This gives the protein CASSRTASGNTIYF.

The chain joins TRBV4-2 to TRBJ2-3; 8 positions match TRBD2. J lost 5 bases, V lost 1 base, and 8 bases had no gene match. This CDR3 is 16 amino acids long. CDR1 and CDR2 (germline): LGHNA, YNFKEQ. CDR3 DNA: TGTGCCAGCAGCCAAGGGGGGACTAGTATAAAAGATACGCAGTATTTT. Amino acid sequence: CASSQGGTSIKDTQYF.

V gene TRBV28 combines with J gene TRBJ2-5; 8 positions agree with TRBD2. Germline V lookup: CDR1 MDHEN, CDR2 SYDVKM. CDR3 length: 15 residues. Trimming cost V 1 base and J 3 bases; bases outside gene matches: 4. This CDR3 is CASSLSTSGKETQYF. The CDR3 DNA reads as TGTGCCAGCAGTTTATCTACTAGCGGAAAAGAGACCCAGTACTTC.

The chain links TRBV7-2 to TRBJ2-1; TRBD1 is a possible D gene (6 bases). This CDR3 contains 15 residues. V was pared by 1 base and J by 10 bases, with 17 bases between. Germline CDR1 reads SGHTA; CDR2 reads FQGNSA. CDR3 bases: TGTGCCAGCAGCTTAGAATCCCAGGGACAAGGGGAGCAGTTCTTC. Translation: CASSLESQGQGEQFF.

CDR3: CASSAAGTGFSGYTF. Written as DNA, the CDR3 is TGTGCCAGCAGCGCGGCCGGGACAGGGTTCTCTGGCTACACCTTC. This rearrangement joins TRBV7-2 to TRBJ1-2; 9 bases match TRBD1. V lost 5 bases to trimming and J lost 7 bases; unmatched junction nucleotides: 11. CDR3 length equals 15 residues. Germline assignment: CDR1 SGHTA and CDR2 FQGNSA. Complete variable domain (other parts from reference TRBV7-2 and TRBJ1-2): GAGVSQSPSNKVTEKGKDVELRCDPISGHTALYWYRQSLGQGLEFLIYFQGNSAPDKSGLPSDRFSAERTGGSVSTLTIQRTQQEDSAVYLCASSAAGTGFSGYTFGSGTRLTVV.

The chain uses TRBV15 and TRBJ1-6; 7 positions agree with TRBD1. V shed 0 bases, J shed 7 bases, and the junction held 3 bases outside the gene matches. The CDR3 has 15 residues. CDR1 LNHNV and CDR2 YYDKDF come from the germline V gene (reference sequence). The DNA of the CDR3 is TGTGCCACCAGCAGAGATCGACAGGGCAATTCACCCCTCCACTTT. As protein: CATSRDRQGNSPLHF.

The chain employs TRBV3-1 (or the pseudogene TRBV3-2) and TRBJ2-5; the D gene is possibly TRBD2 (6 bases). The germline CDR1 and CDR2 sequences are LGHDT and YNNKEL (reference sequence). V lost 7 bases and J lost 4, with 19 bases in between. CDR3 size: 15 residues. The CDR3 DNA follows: TGTGCCAGCACCCCCCTTGGGGAGGTGCGAGAGACCCAGTACTTC. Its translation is CASTPLGEVRETQYF.

The CDR3 loop is CASSVTDGDIQYF. The CDR3 DNA follows: TGTGCCAGCAGCGTTACTGACGGAGACATTCAGTACTTC. The gene calls are TRBV9 and TRBJ2-4; D is undetermined. V was trimmed by 2 bases and J by 8 bases, leaving 11 bases between them. The CDR3 has 13 amino acids. Germline CDR1 is SGDLS and CDR2 is YYNGEE.

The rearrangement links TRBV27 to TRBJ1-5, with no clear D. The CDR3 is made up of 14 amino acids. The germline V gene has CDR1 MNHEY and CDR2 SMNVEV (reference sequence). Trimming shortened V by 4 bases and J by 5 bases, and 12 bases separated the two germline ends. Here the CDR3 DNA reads TGTGCCAGCAGTTCGGCAGCCGGGTATCAGCCCCAGCATTTT. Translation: CASSSAAGYQPQHF.

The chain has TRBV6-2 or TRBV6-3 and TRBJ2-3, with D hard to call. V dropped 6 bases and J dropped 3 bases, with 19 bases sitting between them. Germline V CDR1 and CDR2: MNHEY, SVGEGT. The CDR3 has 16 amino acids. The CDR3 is CASSPLSLRRTDTQYF. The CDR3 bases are TGTGCCAGCAGCCCCCTCTCCCTGAGGCGTACAGATACGCAGTATTTT.